In its sample, the clone carrying this T cell receptor beta chain was seen many times. No antigen is known for it. This specimen comes from a study of molecular identifiers for immune sequencing clone quantification. For the study at large: RNA from around 20,000 or 100,000 naive CD8 cells was split five ways in replicates, with four sequenced. General study findings and limits: For highly expanded clones, sizes could be underestimated when identical TCR molecules share a barcode.

MiXCR, applied by TCRdb to the PCR reads, yields one record per CDR3 protein. This sample has around 460,000 distinct CDR3 sequences, with around 23% found just once. Germline-derived CDR1 and CDR2 are DFQATT and SNEGSKA (reference sequence). The CDR3 length is 13 residues. V was cut by 3 bases and J by 3 bases, with 11 bases left in between. What was sequenced was naive CD8+ T cells from blood, with Jurkat cell RNA spiked in. The subset denotes: FACS-sorted CD8+CD4-CCR7+CD45RA+ naive T cells. This chain connects TRBV20-1 to TRBJ1-1; D not certain. The sequence was obtained from a human donor in good health. Some libraries in this study had Jurkat cell RNA spiked in. CDR3 DNA: TGCAGTGCTAGGGGTCCTGAAGACACTGAAGCTTTCTTT. This gives the protein CSARGPEDTEAFF.